This TCR beta chain was captured by sequencing in a study of regulatory T cells in long-lasting Graves disease. This clonotype occurred many times. Sequencing libraries for TCR beta were prepared with iRepertoire HTBI primers and Arm-PCR of CDR3 regions. Original processing notes: Identification across samples found fewer than 65 TRBV and 11 to 15 TRBJ segments. TCRdb called the multiplex PCR reads again in MiXCR, with one record for every CDR3 protein. Clone size and V and J calls follow TCRdb, not the original study. The data show about 430,000 distinct CDR3 sequences, roughly 15% seen once. The sample's time point: newly diagnosed GD, antithyroid drugs for less than 3 months. RNA from PBMCs was the source of the TCR library. Into tubes containing EDTA, about 10 milliliters of peripheral blood were drawn. Another study also made use of these data, one on T cells in Graves' hyperthyroidism and ophthalmopathy.

This receptor was taken from a woman between 40 and 50 years old with Graves disease. Sequencing used peripheral blood mononuclear cells (PBMCs), obtained at new diagnosis, from a patient treated with antithyroid drugs.

The CDR3: CASGTGWIGGYTF. CDR3 sequence (DNA): TGTGCCAGTGGGACAGGGTGGATTGGTGGCTACACCTTC. The chain couples TRBV27 to TRBJ1-2; 9 bases align to TRBD1. The germline CDR1 and CDR2 sequences are MNHEY and SMNVEV (reference sequence). The CDR3 is 13 amino acids. The V segment lost 9 bases and the J segment 7 bases; nucleotides outside the gene matches: 9.